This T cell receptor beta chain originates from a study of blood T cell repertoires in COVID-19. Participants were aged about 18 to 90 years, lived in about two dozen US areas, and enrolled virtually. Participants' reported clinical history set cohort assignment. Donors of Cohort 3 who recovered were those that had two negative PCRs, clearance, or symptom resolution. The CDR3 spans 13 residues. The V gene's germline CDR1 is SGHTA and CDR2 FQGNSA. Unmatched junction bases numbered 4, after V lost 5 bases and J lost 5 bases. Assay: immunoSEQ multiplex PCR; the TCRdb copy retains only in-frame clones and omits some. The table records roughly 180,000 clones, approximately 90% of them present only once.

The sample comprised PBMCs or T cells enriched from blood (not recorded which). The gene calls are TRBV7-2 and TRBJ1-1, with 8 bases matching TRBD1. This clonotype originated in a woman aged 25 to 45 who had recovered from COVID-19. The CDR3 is CASSADRGTEAFF. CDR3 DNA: TGTGCCAGCAGCGCCGACAGGGGAACTGAAGCTTTCTTT.